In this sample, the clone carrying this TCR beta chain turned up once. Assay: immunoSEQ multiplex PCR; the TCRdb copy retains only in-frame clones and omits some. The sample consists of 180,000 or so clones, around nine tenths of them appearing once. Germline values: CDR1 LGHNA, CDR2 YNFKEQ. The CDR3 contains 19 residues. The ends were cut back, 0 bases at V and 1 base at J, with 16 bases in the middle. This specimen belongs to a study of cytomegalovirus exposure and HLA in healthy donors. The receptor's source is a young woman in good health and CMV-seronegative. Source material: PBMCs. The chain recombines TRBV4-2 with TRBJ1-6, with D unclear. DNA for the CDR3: TGTGCCAGCAGCCAAGATCTCCGGGGAGGGAGGTCCTATAATTCACCCCTCCACTTT. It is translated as CASSQDLRGGRSYNSPLHF.